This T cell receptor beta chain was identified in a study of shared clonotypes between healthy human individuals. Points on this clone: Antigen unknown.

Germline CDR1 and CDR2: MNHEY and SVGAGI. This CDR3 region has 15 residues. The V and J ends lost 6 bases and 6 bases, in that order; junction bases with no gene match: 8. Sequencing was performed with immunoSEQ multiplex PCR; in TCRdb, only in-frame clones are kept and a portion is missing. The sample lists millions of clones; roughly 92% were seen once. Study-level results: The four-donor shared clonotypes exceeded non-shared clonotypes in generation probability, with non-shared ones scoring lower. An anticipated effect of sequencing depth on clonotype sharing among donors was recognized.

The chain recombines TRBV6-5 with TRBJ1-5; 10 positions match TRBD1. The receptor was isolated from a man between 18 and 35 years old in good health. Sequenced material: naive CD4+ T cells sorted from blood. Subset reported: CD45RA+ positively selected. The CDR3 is CASSPDRGPRQPQHF. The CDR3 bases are TGTGCCAGCAGCCCTGACAGGGGGCCGCGTCAGCCCCAGCATTTT.